This is a list of T cell receptor beta chains from one sample in a study of response to subunit inactivated influenza vaccine. TCRdb used MiXCR to reprocess the RT-PCR reads, holding one entry per CDR3 protein. The profile shows 400,000 to 650,000 distinct CDR3 sequences, approximately 6.9% of them singletons. The specimen comprised PBMCs from blood, sampled 23 to 25 months after vaccination. These TCRs come from a man aged 45 to 75 who received an inactivated influenza vaccine. CDR3s include the opening cysteine and the closing phenylalanine or tryptophan. Some rows have no size entry. The others give once, few or many, or a class for an expanded clone.

v_call: TRBV27
j_call: TRBJ2-7
clone_size: many
cdr3_aa: CASSLHRDRGQYEQYF

v_call: TRBV10-3
j_call: TRBJ2-3
clone_size: few
cdr3_aa: CATSSLAGGGDTQYF

v_call: TRBV5-1
j_call: TRBJ1-1
clone_size: NA
cdr3_aa: CASSLGQMNPEAFF

v_call: TRBV18
j_call: TRBJ1-1
clone_size: few
cdr3_aa: CASSPAAGQGAEAFF

v_call: TRBV4-2
j_call: TRBJ1-2
clone_size: NA
cdr3_aa: CASSQDLGRGYGYTF

v_call: TRBV3-1
j_call: TRBJ2-7
clone_size: few
cdr3_aa: CASSQSTRRYEQYF

v_call: TRBV20-1
j_call: TRBJ2-1
clone_size: NA
cdr3_aa: CSGSDSSYNEQFF

v_call: TRBV10-1
j_call: TRBJ2-3
clone_size: NA
cdr3_aa: CASSERLAGGTTQYF

v_call: TRBV9
j_call: TRBJ1-5
clone_size: few
cdr3_aa: CASSAGVQGQPQHF

v_call: TRBV19
j_call: TRBJ2-1
clone_size: few
cdr3_aa: CASLAQARGEQFF

v_call: TRBV21-1
j_call: TRBJ1-1
clone_size: few
cdr3_aa: CASSPPSLEAFF

v_call: TRBV9
j_call: TRBJ2-3
clone_size: many
cdr3_aa: CASSVDPSTDTQYF

v_call: TRBV2
j_call: TRBJ2-5
clone_size: many
cdr3_aa: CASSELRETQYF

v_call: TRBV29-1
j_call: TRBJ2-7
clone_size: NA
cdr3_aa: CSVLRTGPEQYF

v_call: TRBV4-2
j_call: TRBJ1-5
clone_size: few
cdr3_aa: CASGRTNQPQHF

v_call: TRBV7-8
j_call: TRBJ1-1
clone_size: few
cdr3_aa: CASSWGQLNTEAFF

v_call: TRBV4-2
j_call: TRBJ2-1
clone_size: few
cdr3_aa: CASSRTSGMANEQFF

v_call: TRBV6-2/TRBV6-3
j_call: TRBJ2-5
clone_size: NA
cdr3_aa: CASSYPRTGRETQYF

v_call: TRBV5-1
j_call: TRBJ2-1
clone_size: many
cdr3_aa: CASSLQGVVFDEQFF

v_call: TRBV12-3/TRBV12-4
j_call: TRBJ2-7
clone_size: many
cdr3_aa: CASSYGVGYEQYF

v_call: TRBV13
j_call: TRBJ2-1
clone_size: few
cdr3_aa: CASSLTTNEQFF

v_call: TRBV12-3/TRBV12-4
j_call: TRBJ1-6
clone_size: many
cdr3_aa: CASSDTGPGSPLHF

v_call: TRBV29-1
j_call: TRBJ2-1
clone_size: many
cdr3_aa: CSVGWGSNEQFF

v_call: TRBV4-1
j_call: TRBJ1-2
clone_size: many
cdr3_aa: CASSQSPGTNYGYTF

v_call: TRBV12-3/TRBV12-4
j_call: TRBJ1-5
clone_size: few
cdr3_aa: CASSNYRTEQPQHF